Each of the 27 T cell receptor beta chains below was sequenced from the same sample in a study of blood T cell repertoires in COVID-19. Libraries were prepared by immunoSEQ multiplex PCR; TCRdb keeps only in-frame clonotypes and omits some of them. The sample contains approximately 31,000 clones, 88% of which appear only once. Input material: peripheral blood. The receptors derive from a human donor with active COVID-19. The donor label of this sample is uncertain.

The chain couples TRBV19 to TRBJ2-1; D perhaps matches TRBD1 (5 bases). CDR3 length equals 15 residues. CDR1 LNHDA and CDR2 SQIVND come from the germline V gene (reference sequence). Trimming took off 3 bases at V and 4 bases at J, with 13 bases between the two ends. The CDR3 coding sequence is TGTGCCAGTAGTATTAGGGGTGCGCTGTACAATGAGCAGTTCTTC. This translates into CASSIRGALYNEQFF.

J is TRBJ1-5 and V is TRBV27; possible D gene TRBD1, 5 bases. The CDR3 consists of 14 residues. CDR1 MNHEY and CDR2 SMNVEV come from the germline V gene (reference sequence). Trimming took off 1 base at V and 7 bases at J, with 11 bases between the two ends. CDR3 nucleotide sequence: TGTGCCAGCAGTTTATGGACGCGGGGCCAGCCCCAGCATTTT. Amino acids: CASSLWTRGQPQHF.

The chain recombines TRBV27 with TRBJ2-3, with 9 bases lining up with TRBD2. J gave up 6 bases and V 6 bases, and 7 bases lay outside the gene matches. Germline CDR1 is MNHEY and CDR2 is SMNVEV (reference sequence). The CDR3 covers 14 residues. The CDR3 region is CASRRRGGIDTQYF. CDR3 DNA sequence: TGTGCCAGCAGGCGGCGGGGGGGGATTGATACGCAGTATTTT.

This chain uses TRBV18 with TRBJ2-3; D gene uncertain. Trimming shortened V by 3 bases and J by 4 bases, and 11 bases separated the two germline ends. Germline-derived CDR1 and CDR2 are KGHSH and LQKENI. CDR3 length equals 14 residues. The CDR3 sequence: CASSPRLGADTQYF. In DNA form, the CDR3 reads TGTGCCAGCTCACCCCGCCTAGGTGCAGATACGCAGTATTTT.

This chain uses TRBV12-3 or TRBV12-4 with TRBJ1-5; TRBD1 might be the D (6 bases). Between the trimmed V and J ends, which lost 6 bases and 4 bases, there was a span of 10 bases. The CDR3 length is 13 residues. The CDR3 loop is CASSQQGNQPQHF. The CDR3 nucleotides are TGTGCCAGCAGCCAACAGGGAAATCAGCCCCAGCATTTT.

This clone occurred a few times. V usage is TRBV19 and J usage is TRBJ1-6; D gene ambiguous. In germline, CDR1 is LNHDA, CDR2 SQIVND (reference sequence). The CDR3 loop spans 17 amino acids. V lost 1 base and J lost 5, with 15 bases in between. The CDR3 protein is CASSIVWSGIDNSPLHF. CDR3 sequence (DNA): TGTGCCAGTAGTATAGTGTGGTCCGGGATCGATAATTCACCCCTCCACTTT.

The genes are TRBV18 and TRBJ1-1; the D is unclear. This CDR3 spans 14 amino acids. CDR1 is KGHSH and CDR2 is LQKENI in the germline V gene. Trimming took 0 bases from V and 4 from J, leaving 9 bases between them. CDR3 nucleotides: TGTGCCAGCTCACCACCCGGGAGTCGCACTGAAGCTTTCTTT. It is translated as CASSPPGSRTEAFF.

V usage is TRBV6-5 and J usage is TRBJ2-2, with 9 bases identical to TRBD1. V lost 4 bases and J lost 6; bases outside the gene matches: 9. This CDR3 is built from 16 residues. Looked up from germline, CDR1 is MNHEY and CDR2 is SVGAGI. The chain's CDR3 is CASSSQGANSPGELFF. CDR3 DNA: TGTGCCAGCAGTTCACAGGGGGCGAATTCACCCGGGGAGCTGTTTTTT.

The chain couples TRBV2 to TRBJ2-4; D perhaps matches TRBD1 (6 bases). Trimming left V 4 bases short and J 0 bases short, with 13 bases between. CDR1 and CDR2 from the germline V gene are SNHLY and FYNNEI. The CDR3 covers 16 residues. The CDR3 is CASSGTGLGAKNIQYF. Here the CDR3 DNA reads TGTGCCAGCAGTGGTACAGGGTTGGGAGCCAAAAACATTCAGTACTTC.

The chain employs TRBV6-4 and TRBJ2-1; 9 positions match TRBD1. Trimming removed 6 bases from V and 6 bases from J; junction bases left unmatched: 9. The CDR3 sequence is 15 residues long. Germline V gene lookup returns CDR1 MRHNA and CDR2 SNTAGT. The CDR3 DNA reads TGTGCCAGCAGCCTGACAGGGGGGGGTTCCAATGAGCAGTTCTTC. It is translated as CASSLTGGGSNEQFF.

This clone was observed once. V gene TRBV5-6 combines with J gene TRBJ2-1; 11 bases line up with TRBD1. V lost 4 bases and J lost 6; bases outside the gene matches: 6. CDR3 length: 15 amino acids. The germline V gene encodes CDR1 SGHDT and CDR2 YYEEEE. This CDR3 reads CASSLRTGGINEQFF. In DNA form, the CDR3 reads TGTGCCAGCAGCCTAAGGACAGGGGGCATCAATGAGCAGTTCTTC.

The chain couples TRBV18 to TRBJ2-1; 9 bases line up with TRBD2. The CDR3 has 13 residues. Germline-derived CDR1 and CDR2 are KGHSH and LQKENI. Losses at the gene ends were 4 bases for V and 7 bases for J; bases not matched to a gene: 2. The CDR3 coding sequence is TGTGCCAGCTCACGACTAGCGGAGAATGAGCAGTTCTTC. Translating gives CASSRLAENEQFF.

This clone was counted once. The chain carries TRBV18 and TRBJ1-1; D might be TRBD1 (6 bases). The CDR3 spans 17 residues. V shed 3 bases and J shed 0 bases, with 17 bases lying between them. Germline CDR1 is KGHSH and CDR2 is LQKENI. The CDR3: CASSPAGGSGMNTEAFF. The CDR3 DNA reads TGTGCCAGCTCACCGGCGGGGGGCTCGGGCATGAACACTGAAGCTTTCTTT.

The chain has TRBV29-1 and TRBJ2-3, with a possible D match to TRBD2 (6 bases). The V gene's germline CDR1 is SQVTM and CDR2 ANQGSEA. The CDR3 covers 13 residues. The CDR3 here is CRESGVSTDTQYF. CDR3 coding DNA: TGCAGAGAGTCGGGGGTAAGCACAGATACGCAGTATTTT.

V and J are TRBV7-2 and TRBJ2-4, with D perhaps matching TRBD2 (6 bases). The CDR3 has 15 amino acids. V was pared by 5 bases and J by 0 bases, with 11 bases between. From germline, CDR1 is SGHTA and CDR2 FQGNSA. The CDR3 is CASSQPGVAKNIQYF. The DNA of the CDR3 is TGTGCCAGCAGCCAGCCGGGAGTAGCCAAAAACATTCAGTACTTC.

This rearrangement joins TRBV9 to TRBJ1-6; TRBD1 agrees at 7 bases. The CDR3 contains 14 residues. Germline CDR1 SGDLS, CDR2 YYNGEE. V lost 4 bases to trimming and J lost 8 bases; unmatched junction nucleotides: 6. CDR3 residues: CASSRQGNDSPLHF. CDR3 DNA sequence: TGTGCCAGCAGCAGACAGGGTAACGATTCACCCCTCCACTTT.

The chain uses TRBV5-1 and TRBJ1-1; the D is unclear. V lost 6 bases, J lost 2 bases, and 14 bases lay in between. This CDR3 comprises 14 residues. The germline V gene has CDR1 SGHRS and CDR2 YFSETQ. CDR3 in amino acids: CASTLGTSNTEAFF. The CDR3 DNA is TGCGCCAGCACCCTGGGCACATCCAACACTGAAGCTTTCTTT.

V and J are TRBV7-3 and TRBJ2-1; 10 positions match TRBD2. V trimming: 7 bases; J trimming: 10 bases; junction bases outside the gene matches: 4. Germline V lookup: CDR1 SGHTA, CDR2 FQGTGA. This CDR3 is 12 amino acids long. DNA of the CDR3: TGTGCCAGCAATAGCGGGGGGCCCGAGCAGTTCTTC. Residues: CASNSGGPEQFF.

The rearrangement uses TRBV15 and TRBJ2-1; D may be TRBD1 (6 bases). Germline V CDR1 and CDR2: LNHNV, YYDKDF (reference sequence). Deletions cut 1 base from V and 5 bases from J, with 9 bases between. CDR3 length equals 14 residues. CDR3 coding DNA: TGTGCCACCAGCAGAGGGGGGCGAGACAATGAGCAGTTCTTC. Amino acid sequence: CATSRGGRDNEQFF.

The DNA of the CDR3 is TGTGCCAGTAGTATTGGGTTGGAGAGGAGGACCCAGTACTTC. Protein sequence: CASSIGLERRTQYF. The chain combines TRBV19 with TRBJ2-5; D not certain. Germline CDR1 is LNHDA and CDR2 is SQIVND (reference sequence). The CDR3 runs 14 residues. Trimming took 3 bases from V and 7 from J, leaving 15 bases between them.

V is TRBV10-3 and J is TRBJ2-1; 9 bases align to TRBD1. The CDR3 runs 16 residues. With 6 bases clipped from V and 9 bases from J, the junction kept 15 bases outside the gene matches. Germline CDR1 is ENHRY and CDR2 is SYGVKD. CDR3 DNA: TGTGCCATCAGACCCACCCCGGGACAGGGTGATGCTGAGCAGTTCTTC. Amino acids: CAIRPTPGQGDAEQFF.

This clone was counted only a few times. The chain recombines TRBV6-2 or TRBV6-3 with TRBJ2-1, with D perhaps TRBD2 (6 bases). Trimming left V 4 bases short and J 8 bases short, with 15 bases between. The germline gives CDR1 MNHEY, CDR2 SVGEGT. There are 14 residues in the CDR3. The CDR3: CASSFGGNVDEQFF. The DNA for the CDR3 is TGTGCCAGCAGTTTCGGAGGGAATGTGGATGAGCAGTTCTTC.

Of note for this clone: Other DNA variants within this sample encode the same CDR3. The chain combines TRBV7-6 with TRBJ2-7, with 7 bases identical to TRBD1. The V and J ends lost 1 base and 1 base, in that order; junction bases with no gene match: 4. The CDR3 is made up of 15 amino acids. CDR1 is SGHVS and CDR2 is FNYEAQ in the germline V gene. The CDR3 reads CASSLVPGQSYEQYF. The CDR3 DNA reads as TGTGCCAGCAGCTTAGTTCCGGGACAGTCCTACGAGCAGTACTTC.

This clone was recorded only once. The chain carries TRBV5-4 and TRBJ2-7; 9 nucleotides align to TRBD1. Germline CDR1 SGHNT, CDR2 YYREEE (reference sequence). The CDR3 loop spans 20 amino acids. J was trimmed by 0 bases and V by 2 bases; bases with no gene match: 18. For the CDR3, the DNA is TGTGCCAGCAGCTTCCAACCTTCCACATTCCGGGACAGGGTCTCCTACGAGCAGTACTTC. It specifies CASSFQPSTFRDRVSYEQYF.

This clone has a single count. The chain links TRBV3-1 (or the pseudogene TRBV3-2) to TRBJ2-5, with 8 positions matching TRBD2. The germline V gene encodes CDR1 LGHDT and CDR2 YNNKEL (reference sequence). The CDR3 is made up of 14 amino acids. The V and J ends lost 4 bases and 4 bases, in that order; junction bases with no gene match: 5. The CDR3 here is CASSPSGGGETQYF. CDR3 nucleotides: TGTGCCAGCAGCCCCTCGGGGGGGGGAGAGACCCAGTACTTC.

This sequence joins TRBV20-1 and TRBJ2-2; 11 bases agree with TRBD2. CDR1 DFQATT and CDR2 SNEGSKA come from the germline V gene (reference sequence). The CDR3 runs 15 residues. The junction had 7 bases not matched to a gene; V was cut back by 3 bases and J by 7 bases. CDR3 nucleotides: TGCAGTGCTAGTTTAGCGGGGGGGCTTATCGGGGAGCTGTTTTTT. This translates into CSASLAGGLIGELFF.

The chain joins TRBV13 to TRBJ2-3; 10 bases are shared with TRBD2. Germline V CDR1 and CDR2: PRHDT, FYEKMQ (reference sequence). V dropped 5 bases and J dropped 3; count of bases not matched to a gene: 8. This CDR3 contains 16 residues. CDR3 in amino acids: CASSHNSGGRTDTQYF. The CDR3 DNA is TGTGCCAGCAGCCATAATAGCGGGGGGCGGACAGATACGCAGTATTTT.